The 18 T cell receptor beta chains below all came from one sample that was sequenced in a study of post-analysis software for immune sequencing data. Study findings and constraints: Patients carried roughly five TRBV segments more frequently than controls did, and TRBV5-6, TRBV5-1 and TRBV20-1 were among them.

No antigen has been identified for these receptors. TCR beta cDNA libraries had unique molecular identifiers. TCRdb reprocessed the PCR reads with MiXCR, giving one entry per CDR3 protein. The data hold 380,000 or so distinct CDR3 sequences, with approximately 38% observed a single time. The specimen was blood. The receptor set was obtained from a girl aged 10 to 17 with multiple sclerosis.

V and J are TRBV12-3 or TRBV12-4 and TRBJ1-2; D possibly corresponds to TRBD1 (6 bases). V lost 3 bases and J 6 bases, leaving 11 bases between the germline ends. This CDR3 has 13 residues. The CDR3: CASSLTGQDGYTF. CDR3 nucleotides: TGTGCCAGCAGTTTGACAGGTCAGGATGGCTACACCTTC.

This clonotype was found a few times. CDR3 region: CASSLQDIEQFF. CDR3 coding DNA: TGTGCCAGCAGCTTACAGGATATTGAGCAGTTCTTC. This chain joins TRBV5-5 and TRBJ2-1; tentatively, D is TRBD1 (5 bases). Germline CDR1 SGHKS, CDR2 YYEKEE (reference sequence). This CDR3 is 12 amino acids long. V lost 2 bases to trimming and J lost 9 bases, with 9 bases between them.

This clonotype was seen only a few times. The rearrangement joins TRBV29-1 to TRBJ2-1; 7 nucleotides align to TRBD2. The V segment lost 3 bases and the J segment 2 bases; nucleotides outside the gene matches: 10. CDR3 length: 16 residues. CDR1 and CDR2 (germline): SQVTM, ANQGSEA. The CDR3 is CSVELPSGAPYNEQFF. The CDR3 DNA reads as TGCAGCGTTGAGCTACCAAGCGGGGCCCCCTACAATGAGCAGTTCTTC.

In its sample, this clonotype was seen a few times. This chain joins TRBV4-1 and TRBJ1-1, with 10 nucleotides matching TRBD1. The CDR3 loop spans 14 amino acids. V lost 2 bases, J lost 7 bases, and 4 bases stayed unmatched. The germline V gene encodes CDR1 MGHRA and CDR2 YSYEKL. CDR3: CASSQPGTGDEAFF. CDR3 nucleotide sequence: TGCGCCAGCAGCCAACCCGGGACAGGGGATGAAGCTTTCTTT.

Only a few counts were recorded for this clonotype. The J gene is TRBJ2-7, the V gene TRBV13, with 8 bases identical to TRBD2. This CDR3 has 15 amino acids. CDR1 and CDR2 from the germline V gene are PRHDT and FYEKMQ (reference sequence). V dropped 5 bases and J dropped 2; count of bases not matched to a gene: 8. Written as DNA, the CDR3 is TGTGCCAGCAGCCAAGAATCCGGGGGGGCCTACGAGCAGTACTTC. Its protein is CASSQESGGAYEQYF. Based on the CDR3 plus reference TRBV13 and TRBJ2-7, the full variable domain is AAGVIQSPRHLIKEKRETATLKCYPIPRHDTVYWYQQGPGQDPQFLISFYEKMQSDKGSIPDRFSAQQFSDYHSELNMSSLELGDSALYFCASSQESGGAYEQYFGPGTRLTVT.

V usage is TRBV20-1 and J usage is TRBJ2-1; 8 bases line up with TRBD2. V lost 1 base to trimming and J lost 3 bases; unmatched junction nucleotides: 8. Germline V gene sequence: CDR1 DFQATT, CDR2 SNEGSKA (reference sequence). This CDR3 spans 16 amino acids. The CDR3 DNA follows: TGCAGTGCTAGAGTTGAAAGCGGGGGTTACTACAATGAGCAGTTCTTC. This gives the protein CSARVESGGYYNEQFF.

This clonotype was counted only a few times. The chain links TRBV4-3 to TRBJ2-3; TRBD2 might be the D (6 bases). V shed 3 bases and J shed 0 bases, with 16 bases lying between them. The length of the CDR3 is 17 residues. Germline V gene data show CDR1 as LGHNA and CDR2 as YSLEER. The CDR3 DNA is TGCGCCAGCAGCCAGGATGGGACTTCACCCAGCACAGATACGCAGTATTTT. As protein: CASSQDGTSPSTDTQYF.

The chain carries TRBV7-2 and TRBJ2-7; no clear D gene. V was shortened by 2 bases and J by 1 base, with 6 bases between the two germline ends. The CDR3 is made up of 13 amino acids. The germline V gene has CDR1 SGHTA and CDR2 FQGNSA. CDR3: CASSLSNSYEQYF. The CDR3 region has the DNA TGTGCCAGCAGCTTATCGAATTCCTACGAGCAGTACTTC.

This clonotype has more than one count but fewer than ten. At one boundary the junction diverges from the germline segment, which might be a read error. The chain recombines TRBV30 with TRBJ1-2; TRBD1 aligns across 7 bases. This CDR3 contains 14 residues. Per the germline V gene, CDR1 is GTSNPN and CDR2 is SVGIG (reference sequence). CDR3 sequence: CTWNRGGVDYGYTF. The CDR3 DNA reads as TGTACCTGGAACAGGGGCGGGGTTGACTATGGCTACACCTTC.

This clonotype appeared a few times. CDR3 sequence reads: CSVEGRGGRWNEQFF. The DNA for the CDR3 is TGCAGCGTTGAGGGTCGGGGGGGCCGGTGGAATGAGCAGTTCTTC. This rearrangement joins TRBV29-1 to TRBJ2-1; TRBD2 matches at 8 bases. The V gene end was trimmed by 3 bases and the J gene end by 7 bases; junction bases not matched to a gene: 11. CDR3 length: 15 residues. Looked up from germline, CDR1 is SQVTM and CDR2 is ANQGSEA.

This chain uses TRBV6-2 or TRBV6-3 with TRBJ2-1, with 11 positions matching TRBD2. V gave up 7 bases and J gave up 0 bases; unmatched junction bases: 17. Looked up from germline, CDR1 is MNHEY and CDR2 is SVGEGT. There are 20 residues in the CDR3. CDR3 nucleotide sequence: TGTGCCAGCACCCCAGTCGGGACTAGCGGAGGAGGGGGCTCCTACAATGAGCAGTTCTTC. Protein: CASTPVGTSGGGGSYNEQFF.

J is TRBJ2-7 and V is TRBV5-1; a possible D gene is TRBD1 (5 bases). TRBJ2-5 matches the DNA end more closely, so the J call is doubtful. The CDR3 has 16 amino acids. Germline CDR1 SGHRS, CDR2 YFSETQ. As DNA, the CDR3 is TGCGCCAGCAGCCCTCCAGACAGCTTTGTAGGAGAGACCCAGTACTTC. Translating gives CASSPPDSFVGETQYF.

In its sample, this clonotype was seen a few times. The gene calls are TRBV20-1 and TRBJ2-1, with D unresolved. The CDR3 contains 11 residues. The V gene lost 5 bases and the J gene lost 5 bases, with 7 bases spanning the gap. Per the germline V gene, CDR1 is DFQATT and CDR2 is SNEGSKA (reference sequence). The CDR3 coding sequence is TGCAGTGCTCTACCCCACAATGAGCAGTTCTTC. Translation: CSALPHNEQFF.

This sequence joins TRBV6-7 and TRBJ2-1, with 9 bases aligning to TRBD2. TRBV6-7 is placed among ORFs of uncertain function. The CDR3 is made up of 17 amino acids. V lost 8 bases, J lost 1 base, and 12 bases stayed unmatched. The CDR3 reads CASSRGGGAKSYNEQFF. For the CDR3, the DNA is TGTGCCAGCTCGAGGGGCGGGGGGGCAAAGTCCTACAATGAGCAGTTCTTC.

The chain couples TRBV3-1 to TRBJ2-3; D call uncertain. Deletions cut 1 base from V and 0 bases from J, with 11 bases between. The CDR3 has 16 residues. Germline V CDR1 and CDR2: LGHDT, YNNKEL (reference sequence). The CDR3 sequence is CASSQGVLFSTDTQYF. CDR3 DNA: TGTGCCAGCAGCCAAGGGGTACTCTTTAGCACAGATACGCAGTATTTT.

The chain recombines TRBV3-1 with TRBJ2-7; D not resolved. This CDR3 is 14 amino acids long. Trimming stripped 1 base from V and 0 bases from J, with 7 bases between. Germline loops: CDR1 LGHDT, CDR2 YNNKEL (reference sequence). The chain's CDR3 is CASSQGSGSYEQYF. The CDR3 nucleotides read TGTGCCAGCAGCCAAGGGTCTGGCTCCTACGAGCAGTACTTC.

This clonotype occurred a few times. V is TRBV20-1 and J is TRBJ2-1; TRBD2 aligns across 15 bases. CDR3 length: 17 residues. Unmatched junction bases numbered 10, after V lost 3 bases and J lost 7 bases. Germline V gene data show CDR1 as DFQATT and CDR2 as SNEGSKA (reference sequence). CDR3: CSARGGTSGGLGNEQFF. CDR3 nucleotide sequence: TGCAGTGCTAGGGGAGGGACTAGCGGGGGGTTAGGTAATGAGCAGTTCTTC.

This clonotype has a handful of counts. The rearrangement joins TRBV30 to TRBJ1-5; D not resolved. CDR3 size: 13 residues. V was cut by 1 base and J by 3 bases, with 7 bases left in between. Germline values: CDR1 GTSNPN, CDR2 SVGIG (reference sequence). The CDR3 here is CAWSEWPNQPQHF. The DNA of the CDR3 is TGTGCCTGGAGTGAATGGCCCAATCAGCCCCAGCATTTT.